These 11 T cell receptor beta chains share one sample of origin, sequenced in a study of blood T cell repertoires in COVID-19. TCRdb's copy holds only in-frame clones and misses some; the assay was immunoSEQ multiplex PCR. The sample records about 250,000 clones, 86% being singletons. The sequencing sample was made of peripheral blood. The receptors originated from a woman aged 80 or older with COVID-19, enrolled during active disease.

The chain is built from TRBV5-1 and TRBJ1-3, with D maybe TRBD1 (5 bases). The germline CDR1 and CDR2 sequences are SGHRS and YFSETQ. CDR3 size: 16 residues. The germline V and J ends were trimmed by 6 bases and 0 bases, with 16 bases remaining between them. The CDR3 sequence: CASTLDGARSGNTIYF. DNA of the CDR3: TGCGCCAGCACCCTGGATGGGGCCCGCTCTGGAAACACCATATATTTT.

This chain links TRBV4-3 with TRBJ2-7, with D possibly TRBD2 on 6 matching bases. Germline loops: CDR1 LGHNA, CDR2 YSLEER. Trimming left V 0 bases short and J 3 bases short, with 12 bases between. There are 15 residues in the CDR3. The CDR3 sequence is CASSQDRGGYYEQYF. In DNA, the CDR3 is TGCGCCAGCAGCCAAGATCGGGGAGGATACTACGAGCAGTACTTC.

The chain is built from TRBV6-1 and TRBJ1-2; possibly TRBD1 for D (5 bases). Per the germline V gene, CDR1 is MNHNS and CDR2 is SASEGT. Trimming took off 0 bases at V and 4 bases at J, with 15 bases between the two ends. This CDR3 is 16 amino acids long. This chain's CDR3 is CASSEARGGEGYGYTF. The DNA for the CDR3 is TGTGCCAGCAGTGAAGCCCGCGGGGGGGAGGGCTATGGCTACACCTTC.

The chain links TRBV4-1 to TRBJ1-5; the D is unclear. Germline loops: CDR1 MGHRA, CDR2 YSYEKL. The germline V and J ends were trimmed by 0 bases and 7 bases, with 7 bases remaining between them. CDR3 length equals 13 residues. This chain's CDR3 is CASSQDLGQPQHF. The CDR3 DNA is TGCGCCAGCAGCCAAGATCTAGGCCAGCCCCAGCATTTT.

The gene calls are TRBV4-1 and TRBJ1-1; 8 bases map to TRBD1. After removal of 4 bases from V and 1 base from J, the junction contained 11 bases not matched to a gene. The CDR3 is made up of 17 amino acids. CDR1 is MGHRA and CDR2 is YSYEKL in the germline V gene. The CDR3 region has the DNA TGCGCCAGCAGCCCGAGACAGGGGATCGGCGGGAACACTGAAGCTTTCTTT. Protein: CASSPRQGIGGNTEAFF.

The gene calls are TRBV18 and TRBJ2-7; D not certain. The V end was cut by 5 bases, the J end by 0 bases, with 5 bases between. The CDR3 contains 12 residues. Germline V gene lookup returns CDR1 KGHSH and CDR2 LQKENI. CDR3 coding DNA: TGTGCCAGCTCATCCGGCTCCTACGAGCAGTACGTC. Encoded protein: CASSSGSYEQYV.

The chain is built from TRBV6-5 and TRBJ1-5; D gene unclear. From germline, CDR1 is MNHEY and CDR2 SVGAGI. The germline V and J ends were trimmed by 6 bases and 1 base, with 13 bases remaining between them. This CDR3 spans 15 amino acids. CDR3 DNA sequence: TGTGCCAGCAGAGCACGAGGGTTAAGCAATCAGCCCCAGCATTTT. This gives the protein CASRARGLSNQPQHF.

This chain connects TRBV5-4 to TRBJ2-1; D gene ambiguous. This CDR3 contains 12 residues. The V gene's germline CDR1 is SGHNT and CDR2 YYREEE (reference sequence). With 0 bases removed from V and 9 bases from J, the gap between germline ends came to 7 bases. This CDR3 is CASSLDGGEQFF. Here the CDR3 DNA reads TGTGCCAGCAGCTTGGACGGCGGTGAGCAGTTCTTC.

This rearrangement joins TRBV28 to TRBJ1-5; weak D call: TRBD1 (6 bases). Trimming took off 5 bases at V and 4 bases at J, with 21 bases between the two ends. Germline V lookup: CDR1 MDHEN, CDR2 SYDVKM. The CDR3 sequence is 17 residues long. The CDR3 reads CASSPETGLSRNQPQHF. The CDR3 bases are TGTGCCAGCAGTCCAGAGACAGGACTCTCAAGGAATCAGCCCCAGCATTTT.

The V call is TRBV9, the J call TRBJ2-2; D perhaps matches TRBD2 (5 bases). In germline, CDR1 is SGDLS, CDR2 YYNGEE. V was trimmed by 0 bases and J by 7 bases, leaving 10 bases between them. The CDR3 totals 14 residues. CDR3 sequence reads: CASSVDGVYGELFF. CDR3 DNA sequence: TGTGCCAGCAGCGTAGACGGGGTTTACGGGGAGCTGTTTTTT.

CDR3 DNA sequence: TGTGCCACCAGTGACACGACAGGGAGCTACAATGAGCAGTTCTTC. Encoded protein: CATSDTTGSYNEQFF. The chain is built from TRBV24-1 and TRBJ2-1; TRBD1 matches at 7 bases. Germline V lookup: CDR1 KGHDR, CDR2 SFDVKD. After removal of 4 bases from V and 3 bases from J, the junction contained 5 bases not matched to a gene. The CDR3 covers 15 residues.